The sequence of this TCR beta chain was determined in a study of tumor-infiltrating lymphocytes in primary liver carcinoma. Whole-study context: Each of the growths was stage T1-T3 N0M0, extending 4.2 to 10 cm across.

Unsorted whole blood supplied the blood RNA, and germline DNA was isolated too. This CDR3 comprises 13 residues. V was shortened by 5 bases and J by 8 bases, with 12 bases between the two germline ends. This clonotype was counted between two and nine times. Starting material of roughly 550 ng total RNA yielded TCR beta cDNA via a constant-region primer. Slightly modified ARM-PCR served as the procedure for the TCR beta libraries. These libraries came from three rounds of nested multiplex PCR. It was with TRBV1-TRBV30 forward primers and a C-beta reverse primer that the first two PCR rounds were run, at around 9 cycles each. Via MiXCR, TCRdb re-called the multiplex PCR reads, giving one row per CDR3 protein. The data show about 180,000 distinct CDR3 sequences, about 60% seen once.

V usage is TRBV12-3 or TRBV12-4 and J usage is TRBJ1-4, with a possible D match to TRBD1 (5 bases). This receptor was identified in a man aged 35-49 years with primary liver carcinoma and hepatitis B virus infection. Sequencing used peripheral blood. CDR3 sequence: CASSPRDGEKLFF. Here the CDR3 DNA reads TGTGCCAGCAGTCCCCGGGACGGCGAAAAACTGTTTTTT.